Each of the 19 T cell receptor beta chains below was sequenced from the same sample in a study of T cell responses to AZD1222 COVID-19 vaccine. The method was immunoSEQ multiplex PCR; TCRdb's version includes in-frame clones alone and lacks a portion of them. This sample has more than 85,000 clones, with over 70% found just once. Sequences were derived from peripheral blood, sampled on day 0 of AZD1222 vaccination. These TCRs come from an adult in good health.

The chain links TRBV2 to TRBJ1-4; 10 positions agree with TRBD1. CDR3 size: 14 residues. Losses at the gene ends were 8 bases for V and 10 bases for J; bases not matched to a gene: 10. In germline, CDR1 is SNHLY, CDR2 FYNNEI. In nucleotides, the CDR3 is TGTGCCAGCCGACAGGGGGCCTCGGGTGGAAAACTGTTTTTT. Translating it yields CASRQGASGGKLFF.

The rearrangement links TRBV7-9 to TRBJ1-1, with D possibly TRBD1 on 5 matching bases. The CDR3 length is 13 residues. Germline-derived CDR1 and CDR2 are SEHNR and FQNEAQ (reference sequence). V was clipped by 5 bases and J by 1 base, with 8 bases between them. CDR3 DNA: TGTGCCAGCAGCCCCGGGACGAACACTGAAGCTTTCTTT. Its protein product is CASSPGTNTEAFF.

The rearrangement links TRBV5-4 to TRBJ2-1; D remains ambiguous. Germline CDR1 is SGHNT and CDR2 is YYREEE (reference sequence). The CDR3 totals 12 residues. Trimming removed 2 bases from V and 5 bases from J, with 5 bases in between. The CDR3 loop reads CASSFSDNEQFF. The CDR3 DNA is TGTGCCAGCAGCTTTTCGGACAATGAGCAGTTCTTC.

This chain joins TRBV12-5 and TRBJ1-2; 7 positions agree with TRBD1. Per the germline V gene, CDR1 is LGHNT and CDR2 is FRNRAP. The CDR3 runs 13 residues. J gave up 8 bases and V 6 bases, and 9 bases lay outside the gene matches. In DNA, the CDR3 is TGTGCTAGTGGACCGACAGGGAGTAGAGGCTACACCTTC. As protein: CASGPTGSRGYTF. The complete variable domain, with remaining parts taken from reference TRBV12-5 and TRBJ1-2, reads DARVTQTPRHKVTEMGQEVTMRCQPILGHNTVFWYRQTMMQGLELLAYFRNRAPLDDSGMPKDRFSAEMPDATLATLKIQPSEPRDSAVYFCASGPTGSRGYTFGSGTRLTVV.

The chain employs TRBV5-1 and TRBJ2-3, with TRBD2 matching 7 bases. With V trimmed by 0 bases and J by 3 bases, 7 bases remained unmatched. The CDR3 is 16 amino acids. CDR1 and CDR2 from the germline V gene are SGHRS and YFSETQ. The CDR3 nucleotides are TGCGCCAGCAGCTTGGAATATAGCGGGCCAACAGATACGCAGTATTTT. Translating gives CASSLEYSGPTDTQYF.

This CDR3 is CASSLAGITNQPQHF. The DNA for the CDR3 is TGCGCCAGCAGCTTGGCGGGGATAACCAATCAGCCCCAGCATTTT. The genes are TRBV5-1 and TRBJ1-5; no clear D. The CDR3 covers 15 residues. Trimming pared 0 bases from V and 3 bases from J, leaving 10 bases between. CDR1 SGHRS and CDR2 YFSETQ come from the germline V gene.

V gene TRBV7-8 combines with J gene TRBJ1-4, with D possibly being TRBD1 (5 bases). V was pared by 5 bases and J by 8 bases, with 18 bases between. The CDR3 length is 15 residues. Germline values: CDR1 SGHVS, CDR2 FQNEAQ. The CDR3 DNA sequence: TGTGCCAGCAGCATTTCCAGGGTCCGGGGGGAAAAACTGTTTTTT. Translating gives CASSISRVRGEKLFF.

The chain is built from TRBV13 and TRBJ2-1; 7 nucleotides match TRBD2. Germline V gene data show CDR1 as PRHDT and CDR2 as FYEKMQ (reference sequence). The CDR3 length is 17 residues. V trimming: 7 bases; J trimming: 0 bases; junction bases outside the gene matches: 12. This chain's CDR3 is CASTGPRGTISYNEQFF. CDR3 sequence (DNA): TGTGCCAGCACCGGCCCGCGGGGGACTATCTCCTACAATGAGCAGTTCTTC.

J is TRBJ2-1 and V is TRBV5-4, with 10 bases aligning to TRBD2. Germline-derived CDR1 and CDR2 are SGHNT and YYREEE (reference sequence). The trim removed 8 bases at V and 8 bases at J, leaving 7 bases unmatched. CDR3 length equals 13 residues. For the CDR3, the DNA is TGTGCCAGTATGGGACTAGCGCTCCATGAGCAGTTCTTC. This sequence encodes CASMGLALHEQFF. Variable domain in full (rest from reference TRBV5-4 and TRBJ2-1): ETGVTQSPTHLIKTRGQQVTLRCSSQSGHNTVSWYQQALGQGPQFIFQYYREEENGRGNFPPRFSGLQFPNYSSELNVNALELDDSALYLCASMGLALHEQFFGPGTRLTVL.

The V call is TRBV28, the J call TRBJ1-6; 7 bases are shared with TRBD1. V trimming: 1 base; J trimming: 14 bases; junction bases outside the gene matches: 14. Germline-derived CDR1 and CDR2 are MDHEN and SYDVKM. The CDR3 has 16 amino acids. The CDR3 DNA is TGTGCCAGCAGTTTATCAGCTGGGGACAGTGGAGCCTCCCTCCACTTT. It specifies CASSLSAGDSGASLHF. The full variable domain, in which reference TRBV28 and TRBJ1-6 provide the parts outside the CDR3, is DVKVTQSSRYLVKRTGEKVFLECVQDMDHENMFWYRQDPGLGLRLIYFSYDVKMKEKGDIPEGYSVSREKKERFSLILESASTNQTSMYLCASSLSAGDSGASLHFGNGTRLTVT.

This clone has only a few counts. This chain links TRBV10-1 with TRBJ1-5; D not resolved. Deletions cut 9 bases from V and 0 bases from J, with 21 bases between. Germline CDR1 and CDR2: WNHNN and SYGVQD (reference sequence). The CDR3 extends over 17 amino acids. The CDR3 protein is CARAPSAGVLSNQPQHF. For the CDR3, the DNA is TGCGCCAGAGCCCCGTCCGCGGGTGTACTTAGCAATCAGCCCCAGCATTTT.

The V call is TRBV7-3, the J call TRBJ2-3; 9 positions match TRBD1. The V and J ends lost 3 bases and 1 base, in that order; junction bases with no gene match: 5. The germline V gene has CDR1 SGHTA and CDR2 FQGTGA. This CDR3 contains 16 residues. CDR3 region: CASSLNRDRGTDTQYF. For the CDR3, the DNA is TGTGCCAGCAGCTTGAATCGGGACAGGGGCACAGATACGCAGTATTTT.

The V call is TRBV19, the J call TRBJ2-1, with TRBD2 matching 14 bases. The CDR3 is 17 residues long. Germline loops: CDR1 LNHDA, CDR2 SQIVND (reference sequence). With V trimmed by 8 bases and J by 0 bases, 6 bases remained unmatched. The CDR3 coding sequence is TGTGCCAGTCTAGACGGGACTAGCGGGAGCTCCTACAATGAGCAGTTCTTC. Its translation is CASLDGTSGSSYNEQFF. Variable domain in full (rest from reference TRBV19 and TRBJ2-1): DGGITQSPKYLFRKEGQNVTLSCEQNLNHDAMYWYRQDPGQGLRLIYYSQIVNDFQKGDIAEGYSVSREKKESFPLTVTSAQKNPTAFYLCASLDGTSGSSYNEQFFGPGTRLTVL.

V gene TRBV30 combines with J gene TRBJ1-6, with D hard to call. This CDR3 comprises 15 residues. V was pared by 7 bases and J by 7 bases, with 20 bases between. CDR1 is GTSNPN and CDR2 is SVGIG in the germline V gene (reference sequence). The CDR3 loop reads CALPPGSLVNSPLHF. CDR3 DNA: TGTGCCTTACCTCCCGGCTCTCTGGTCAATTCACCCCTCCACTTT.

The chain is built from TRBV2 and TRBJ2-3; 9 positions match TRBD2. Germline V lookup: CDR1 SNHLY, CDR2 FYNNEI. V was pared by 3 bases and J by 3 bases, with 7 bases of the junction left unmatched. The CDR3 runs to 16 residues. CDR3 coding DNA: TGTGCCAGCAGTGACGGCGGGAGGGCCGAGACAGATACGCAGTATTTT. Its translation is CASSDGGRAETDTQYF.

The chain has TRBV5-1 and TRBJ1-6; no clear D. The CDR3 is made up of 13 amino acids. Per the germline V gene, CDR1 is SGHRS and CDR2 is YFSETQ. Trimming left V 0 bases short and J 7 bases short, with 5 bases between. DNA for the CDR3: TGCGCCAGCAGCTTGGCACTAAATTCACCCCTCCACTTT. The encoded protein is CASSLALNSPLHF.

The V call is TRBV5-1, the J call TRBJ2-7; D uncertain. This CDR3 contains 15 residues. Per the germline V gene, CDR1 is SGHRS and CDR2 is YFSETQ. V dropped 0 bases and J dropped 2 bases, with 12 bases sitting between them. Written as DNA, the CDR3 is TGCGCCAGCAGCTTGGCTAGTCTCGGTACCTACGAGCAGTACTTC. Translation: CASSLASLGTYEQYF.

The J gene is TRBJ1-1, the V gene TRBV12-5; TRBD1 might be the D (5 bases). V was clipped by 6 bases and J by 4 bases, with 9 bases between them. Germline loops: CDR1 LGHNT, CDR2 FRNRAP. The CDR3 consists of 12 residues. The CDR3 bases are TGTGCTAGTGGCCCGACAGTCACTGAAGCTTTCTTT. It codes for CASGPTVTEAFF. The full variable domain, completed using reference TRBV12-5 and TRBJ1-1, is DARVTQTPRHKVTEMGQEVTMRCQPILGHNTVFWYRQTMMQGLELLAYFRNRAPLDDSGMPKDRFSAEMPDATLATLKIQPSEPRDSAVYFCASGPTVTEAFFGQGTRLTVV.

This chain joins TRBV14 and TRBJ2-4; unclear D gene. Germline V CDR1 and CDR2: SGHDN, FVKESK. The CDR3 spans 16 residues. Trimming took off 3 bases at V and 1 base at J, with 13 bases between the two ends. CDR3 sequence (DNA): TGTGCCAGCAGCCAGACCGGGCAGGCGGCCAAAAACATTCAGTACTTC. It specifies CASSQTGQAAKNIQYF.